This T cell receptor (beta chain) was sequenced during a study of blood T cell repertoires in COVID-19. Study-level information: Acute and convalescent COVID-19 specimens originated in the United States, Italy and Spain. PBMCs, B-cell-depleted T cells, or T cells provided the cDNA or gDNA that made up the material.

Per the study methods: Nucleated cell counts were estimated from reference gene primer amplification. Using immunoSEQ multiplex PCR, the repertoire was profiled, and TCRdb retains in-frame clones only, with some absent. That table supplies the V and J calls and clone size; D and trimming were determined from the DNA. The sample comprises around 59,000 clones, less than 80% of which are singletons, and more than 8% rests with the top ten. The receptor was isolated from a human donor in a cohort sampled during active COVID-19. Sequenced input: peripheral blood.

The CDR3 nucleotides are TGTGCCAGCAGCTTGATCTCCGGACAGGGCGGGACCCAGTACTTC. This encodes CASSLISGQGGTQYF. This rearrangement joins TRBV5-6 to TRBJ2-5; TRBD1 matches 8 bases. In germline, CDR1 is SGHDT, CDR2 YYEEEE. The CDR3 is made up of 15 amino acids. With 1 base clipped from V and 7 bases from J, the junction kept 9 bases outside the gene matches.